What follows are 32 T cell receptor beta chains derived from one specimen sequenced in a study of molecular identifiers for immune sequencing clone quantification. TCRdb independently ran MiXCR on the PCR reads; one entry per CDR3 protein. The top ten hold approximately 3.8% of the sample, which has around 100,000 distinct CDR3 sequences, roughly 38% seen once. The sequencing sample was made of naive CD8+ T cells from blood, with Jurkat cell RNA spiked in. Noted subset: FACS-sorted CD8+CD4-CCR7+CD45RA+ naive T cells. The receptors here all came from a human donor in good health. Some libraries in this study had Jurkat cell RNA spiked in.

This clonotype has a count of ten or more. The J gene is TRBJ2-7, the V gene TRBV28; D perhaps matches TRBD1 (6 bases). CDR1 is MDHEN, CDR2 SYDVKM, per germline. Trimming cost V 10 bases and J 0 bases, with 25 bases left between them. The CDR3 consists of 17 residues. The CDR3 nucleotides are TGTGCCACCGGAGGACAGCCGCCGGTCCGAAGCTCCTACGAGCAGTACTTC. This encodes CATGGQPPVRSSYEQYF.

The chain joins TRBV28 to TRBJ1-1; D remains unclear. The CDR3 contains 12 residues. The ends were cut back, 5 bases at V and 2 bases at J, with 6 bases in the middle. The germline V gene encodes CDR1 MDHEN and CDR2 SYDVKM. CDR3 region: CASSNFNTEAFF. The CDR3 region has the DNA TGTGCCAGCAGTAATTTCAACACTGAAGCTTTCTTT.

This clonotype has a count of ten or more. The CDR3 loop reads CASSQVGAGVAQYF. In nucleotides, the CDR3 is TGTGCCAGCAGCCAAGTCGGTGCGGGAGTGGCGCAGTACTTC. The V gene is TRBV14, the J gene TRBJ2-7; 7 bases agree with TRBD2. The germline CDR1 and CDR2 sequences are SGHDN and FVKESK. This CDR3 has 14 amino acids. V trimming: 1 base; J trimming: 9 bases; junction bases outside the gene matches: 9.

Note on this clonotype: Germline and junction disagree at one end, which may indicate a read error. In DNA form, the CDR3 reads TGTGCCAGCAGCTTAGGAACCATACAGACAGGTACGCAGTATTTT. It is translated as CASSLGTIQTGTQYF. V is TRBV13 and J is TRBJ2-3, with a tentative D call TRBD1 (6 bases). CDR1 is PRHDT and CDR2 is FYEKMQ in the germline V gene (reference sequence). The CDR3 loop spans 15 amino acids.

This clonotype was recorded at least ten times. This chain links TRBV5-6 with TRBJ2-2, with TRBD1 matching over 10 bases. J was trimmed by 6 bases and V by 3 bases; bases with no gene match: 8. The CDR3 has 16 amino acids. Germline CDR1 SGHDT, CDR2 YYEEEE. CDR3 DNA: TGTGCCAGCAGCTGGGACAGGGGTGGTGTCCCCGGGGAGCTGTTTTTT. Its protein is CASSWDRGGVPGELFF.

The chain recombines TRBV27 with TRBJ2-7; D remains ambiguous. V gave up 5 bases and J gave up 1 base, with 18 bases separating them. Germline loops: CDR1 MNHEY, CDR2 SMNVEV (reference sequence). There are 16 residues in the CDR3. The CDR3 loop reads CASSPDRSSWSYEQYF. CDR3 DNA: TGTGCCAGCAGTCCGGACCGTTCATCGTGGTCCTACGAGCAGTACTTC.

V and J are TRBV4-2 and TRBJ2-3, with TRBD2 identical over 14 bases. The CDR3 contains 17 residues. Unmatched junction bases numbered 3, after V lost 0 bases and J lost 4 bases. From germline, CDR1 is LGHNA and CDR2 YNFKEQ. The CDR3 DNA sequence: TGTGCCAGCAGCCAAGATGGGACTAGCGGGAGTGCAGATACGCAGTATTTT. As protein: CASSQDGTSGSADTQYF.

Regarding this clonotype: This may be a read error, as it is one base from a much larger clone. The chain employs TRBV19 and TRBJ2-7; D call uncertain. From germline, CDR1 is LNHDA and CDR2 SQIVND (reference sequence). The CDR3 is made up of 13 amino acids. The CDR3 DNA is TGTGCCAGTAGTCCGGACGGTTACTACGAGCGGTACTTC. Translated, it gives CASSPDGYYERYF.

The CDR3 DNA reads as TGCAGTGCTCCCACCCTGGGCGGAAACACCATATATTTT. It encodes CSAPTLGGNTIYF. This sequence joins TRBV20-1 and TRBJ1-3; no clear D gene. The CDR3 is 13 residues long. Germline CDR1 and CDR2: DFQATT and SNEGSKA (reference sequence). V dropped 5 bases and J dropped 4 bases, with 12 bases sitting between them.

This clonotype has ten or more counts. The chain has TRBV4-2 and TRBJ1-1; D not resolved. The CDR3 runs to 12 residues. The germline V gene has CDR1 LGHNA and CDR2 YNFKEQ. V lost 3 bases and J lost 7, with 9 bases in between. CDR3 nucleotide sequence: TGTGCCAGCAGCCACGCCAGCGGTGAAGCTTTCTTT. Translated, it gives CASSHASGEAFF.

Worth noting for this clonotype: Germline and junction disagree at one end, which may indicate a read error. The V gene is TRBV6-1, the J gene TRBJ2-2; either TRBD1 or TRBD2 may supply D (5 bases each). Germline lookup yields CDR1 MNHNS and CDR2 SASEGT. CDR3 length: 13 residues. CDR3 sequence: CASSDSGAGEPIF. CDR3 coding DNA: TGTGCCAGCAGTGACTCCGGGGCCGGGGAGCCGATTTTT.

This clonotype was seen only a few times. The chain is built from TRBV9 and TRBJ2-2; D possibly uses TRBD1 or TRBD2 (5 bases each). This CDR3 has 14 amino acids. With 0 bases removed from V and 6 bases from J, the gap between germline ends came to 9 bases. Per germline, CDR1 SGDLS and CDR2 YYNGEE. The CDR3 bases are TGTGCCAGCAGCGTAGCAGGGACGGCCGGGGAGCTGTTTTTT. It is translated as CASSVAGTAGELFF.

The CDR3 reads CAISGGLAPGELFF. The CDR3 region has the DNA TGTGCCATCAGTGGGGGACTCGCTCCCGGGGAGCTGTTTTTT. The genes are TRBV10-3 and TRBJ2-2; TRBD2 is a possible D gene (6 bases). Trimming pared 4 bases from V and 6 bases from J, leaving 12 bases between. The CDR3 spans 14 residues. The germline gives CDR1 ENHRY, CDR2 SYGVKD.

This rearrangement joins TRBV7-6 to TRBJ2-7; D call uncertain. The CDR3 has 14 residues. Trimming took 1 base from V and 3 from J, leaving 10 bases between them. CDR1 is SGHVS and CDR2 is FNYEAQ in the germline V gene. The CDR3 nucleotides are TGTGCCAGCAGCTTAGGGCCAGCTTACTACGAGCAGTACTTC. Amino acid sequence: CASSLGPAYYEQYF.

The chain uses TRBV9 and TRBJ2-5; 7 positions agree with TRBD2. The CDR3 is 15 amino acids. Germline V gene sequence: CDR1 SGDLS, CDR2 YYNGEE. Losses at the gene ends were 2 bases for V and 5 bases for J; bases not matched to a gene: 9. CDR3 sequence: CASSVRAGRGETQYF. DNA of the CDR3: TGTGCCAGCAGCGTGAGAGCGGGAAGAGGGGAGACCCAGTACTTC.

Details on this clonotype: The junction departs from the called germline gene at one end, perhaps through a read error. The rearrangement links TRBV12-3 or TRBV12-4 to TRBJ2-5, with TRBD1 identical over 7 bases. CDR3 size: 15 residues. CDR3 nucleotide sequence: TGTGCCAGCAGTTCCCGGACAGGAAGAGAAGAGATCCAGTACTTC. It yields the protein CASSSRTGREEIQYF.

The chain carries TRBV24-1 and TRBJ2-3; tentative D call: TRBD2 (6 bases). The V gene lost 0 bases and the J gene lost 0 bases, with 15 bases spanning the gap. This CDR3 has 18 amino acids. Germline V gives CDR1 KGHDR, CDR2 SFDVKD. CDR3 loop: CATSDLGPGAGSTDTQYF. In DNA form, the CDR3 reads TGTGCCACCAGTGATTTGGGGCCGGGAGCGGGTAGCACAGATACGCAGTATTTT.

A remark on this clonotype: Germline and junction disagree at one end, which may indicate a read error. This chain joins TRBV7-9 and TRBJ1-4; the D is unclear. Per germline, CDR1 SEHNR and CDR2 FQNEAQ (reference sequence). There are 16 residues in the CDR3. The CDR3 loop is CASSLRAVTTNEKLFF. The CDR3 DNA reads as TGTGCCAGCAGCTTACGGGCAGTAACAACCAATGAAAAACTGTTTTTT.

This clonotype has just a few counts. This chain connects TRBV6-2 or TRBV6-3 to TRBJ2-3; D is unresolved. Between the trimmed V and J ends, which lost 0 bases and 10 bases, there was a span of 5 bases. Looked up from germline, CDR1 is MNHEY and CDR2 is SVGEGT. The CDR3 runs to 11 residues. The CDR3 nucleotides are TGTGCCAGCAGTTACTCTTGGGCGCAGTATTTT. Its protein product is CASSYSWAQYF.

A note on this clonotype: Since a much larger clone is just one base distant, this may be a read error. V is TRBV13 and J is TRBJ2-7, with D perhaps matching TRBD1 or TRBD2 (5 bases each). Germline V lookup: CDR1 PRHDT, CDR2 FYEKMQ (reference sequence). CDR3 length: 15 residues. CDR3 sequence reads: CASSSSPGASSEQYF. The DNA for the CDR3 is TGTGCCAGCAGCTCAAGTCCCGGGGCCTCCTCCGAGCAGTACTTC.

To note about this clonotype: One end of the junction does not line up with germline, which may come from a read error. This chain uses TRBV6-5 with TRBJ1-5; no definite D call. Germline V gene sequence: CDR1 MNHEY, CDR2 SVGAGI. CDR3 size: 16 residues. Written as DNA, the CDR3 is TGTGCCAGCAGTTACCCAAGGCCGTATAGCAATCAGCCCCAGCACTTT. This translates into CASSYPRPYSNQPQHF.

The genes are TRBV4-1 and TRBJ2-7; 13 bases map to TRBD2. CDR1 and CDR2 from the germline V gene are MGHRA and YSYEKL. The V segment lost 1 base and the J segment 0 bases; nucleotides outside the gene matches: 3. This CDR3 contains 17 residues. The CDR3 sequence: CASSQGRLAGGSYEQYF. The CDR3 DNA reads TGCGCCAGCAGCCAAGGAAGACTAGCGGGAGGCTCCTACGAGCAGTACTTC.

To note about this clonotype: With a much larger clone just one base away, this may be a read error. This CDR3 reads CASTPLTELVNQPQHF. The CDR3 DNA reads as TGTGCCAGCACCCCCCTTACGGAGTTAGTCAATCAGCCCCAGCATTTT. V usage is TRBV28 and J usage is TRBJ1-5; no definite D call. There are 16 residues in the CDR3. The ends were cut back, 7 bases at V and 3 bases at J, with 19 bases in the middle. Per the germline V gene, CDR1 is MDHEN and CDR2 is SYDVKM.

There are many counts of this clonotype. The CDR3 spells CASSLSTNYEQYF. The DNA of the CDR3 is TGTGCCAGCAGCTTGTCCACGAACTACGAGCAGTACTTC. V is TRBV5-6 and J is TRBJ2-7; D uncertain. Germline values: CDR1 SGHDT, CDR2 YYEEEE. V dropped 1 base and J dropped 3 bases, with 8 bases sitting between them. This CDR3 spans 13 amino acids.

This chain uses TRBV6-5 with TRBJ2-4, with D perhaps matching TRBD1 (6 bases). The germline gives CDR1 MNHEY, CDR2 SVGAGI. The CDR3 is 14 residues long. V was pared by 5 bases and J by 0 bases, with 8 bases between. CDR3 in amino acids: CASSTGIAKNIQYF. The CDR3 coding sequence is TGTGCCAGCAGTACAGGGATAGCCAAAAACATTCAGTACTTC.

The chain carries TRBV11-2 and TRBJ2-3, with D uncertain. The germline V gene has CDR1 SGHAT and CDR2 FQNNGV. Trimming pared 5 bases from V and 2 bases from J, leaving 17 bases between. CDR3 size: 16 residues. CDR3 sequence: CASSPVDGLVTDTQYF. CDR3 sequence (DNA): TGTGCCAGCAGCCCTGTCGATGGTTTGGTCACAGATACGCAGTATTTT.

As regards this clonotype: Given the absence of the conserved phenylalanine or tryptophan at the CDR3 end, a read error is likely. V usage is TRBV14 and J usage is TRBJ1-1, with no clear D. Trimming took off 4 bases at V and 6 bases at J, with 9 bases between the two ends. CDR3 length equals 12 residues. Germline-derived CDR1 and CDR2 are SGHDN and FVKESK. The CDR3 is CASSPIASEAFY. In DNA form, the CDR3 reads TGTGCCAGCAGCCCCATCGCCTCTGAAGCTTTCTAT.

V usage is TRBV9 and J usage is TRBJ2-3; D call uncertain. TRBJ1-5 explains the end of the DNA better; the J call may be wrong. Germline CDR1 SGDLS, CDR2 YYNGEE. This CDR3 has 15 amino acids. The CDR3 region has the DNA TGTGCCAGCAGCGTAGGTTCGGGAGGAGCGGATACGCAGCATTTT. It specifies CASSVGSGGADTQHF.

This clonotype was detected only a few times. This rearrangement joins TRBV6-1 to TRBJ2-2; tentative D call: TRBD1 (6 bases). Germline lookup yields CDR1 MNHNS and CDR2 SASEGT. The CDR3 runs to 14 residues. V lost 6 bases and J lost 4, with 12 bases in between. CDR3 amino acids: CASRGWGLTGELFF. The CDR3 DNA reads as TGTGCCAGCAGAGGGTGGGGGCTCACCGGGGAGCTGTTTTTT.

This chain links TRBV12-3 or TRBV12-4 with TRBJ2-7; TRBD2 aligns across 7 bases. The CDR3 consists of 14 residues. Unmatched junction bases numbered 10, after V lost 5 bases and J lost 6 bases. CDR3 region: CASSGPSGAFEQYF. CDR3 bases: TGTGCCAGCAGTGGGCCTAGCGGAGCCTTCGAGCAGTACTTC.

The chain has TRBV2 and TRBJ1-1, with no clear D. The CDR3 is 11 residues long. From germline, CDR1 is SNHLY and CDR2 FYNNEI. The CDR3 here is CARRGLTEAFF. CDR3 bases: TGTGCGAGGCGGGGTCTAACTGAAGCTTTCTTT.

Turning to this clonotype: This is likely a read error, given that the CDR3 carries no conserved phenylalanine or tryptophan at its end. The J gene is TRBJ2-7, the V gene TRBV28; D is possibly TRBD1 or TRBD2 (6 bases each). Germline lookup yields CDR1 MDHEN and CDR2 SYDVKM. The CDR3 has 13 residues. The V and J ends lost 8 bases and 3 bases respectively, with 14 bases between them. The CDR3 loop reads CASRPRGLYEQYC. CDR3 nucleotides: TGTGCCAGCCGCCCCCGGGGGCTCTACGAGCAGTACTGC.